This TCR beta chain was profiled in a study of breast tumors, draining lymph nodes, adjacent tissues (dated by TCRdb to 2015 to 2016). A note on the overall study: TCR beta repertoires were compared across tumor, adjacent nontumor tissue and axillary lymph nodes obtained from breast cancer patients. In human breast cancer, the study set out to assess how tumor, surrounding tissue and draining lymph node repertoires relate to one another and whether T cells might be exchanged between them.

The germline V gene gives CDR1 as MNHNS and CDR2 as SASEGT. V loses 7 bases, J loses 4 bases, and the germline ends lie 14 bases apart. The CDR3 measures 14 amino acids from cysteine to phenylalanine. The retained sequence is limited to the CDR3, 42 bases, with the frame set at the first base. As for this clonotype: The antigen this receptor binds is unknown. This may arise from a read error, as a much more abundant clone is one base away.

Findings and caveats that apply to the study as a whole: The conclusion that tumor T cells originate in lymph nodes was framed as consistent with a hypothesis rather than directly demonstrated. In luminal-like breast cancer, tumor and nontumor tissue repertoires resembled each other significantly more than in basal-like breast cancer. The data were judged consistent with most tumor T cells deriving from the lymph node and then expanding within tumor tissue. Tumors showed preferential V and J gene usage, and their T-cell repertoire diversity fell below that of lymph nodes yet above that of nontumor tissue.

Sequencing took place on an Illumina HiSeq 2000. Multiplex PCR amplification was used to generate the TCR beta chain libraries. The amplified TCR beta chain products were analyzed by high-throughput sequencing. TCRdb itself trimmed the public reads at Q25 with fastp, ran MiXCR and retained productive beta chains. Rows merge per CDR3 protein into single entries with the most common DNA and genes. The sample table holds about 66,000 distinct CDR3 sequences, of which less than 50% were seen once. The ten most abundant clones make up over 7.5% of the sample. Recombination joined TRBV6-1 with TRBJ1-5, with the identity of the D gene unclear. The sequenced sample was breast tumor tissue. The sequence was obtained from a female donor with breast cancer. Some clones in this sample may be carry-over from other donors' samples. CDR3 loop: CASIEGLENQPQHF. The nucleotides read TGTGCCAGCATTGAGGGTCTAGAGAATCAGCCCCAGCATTTT.